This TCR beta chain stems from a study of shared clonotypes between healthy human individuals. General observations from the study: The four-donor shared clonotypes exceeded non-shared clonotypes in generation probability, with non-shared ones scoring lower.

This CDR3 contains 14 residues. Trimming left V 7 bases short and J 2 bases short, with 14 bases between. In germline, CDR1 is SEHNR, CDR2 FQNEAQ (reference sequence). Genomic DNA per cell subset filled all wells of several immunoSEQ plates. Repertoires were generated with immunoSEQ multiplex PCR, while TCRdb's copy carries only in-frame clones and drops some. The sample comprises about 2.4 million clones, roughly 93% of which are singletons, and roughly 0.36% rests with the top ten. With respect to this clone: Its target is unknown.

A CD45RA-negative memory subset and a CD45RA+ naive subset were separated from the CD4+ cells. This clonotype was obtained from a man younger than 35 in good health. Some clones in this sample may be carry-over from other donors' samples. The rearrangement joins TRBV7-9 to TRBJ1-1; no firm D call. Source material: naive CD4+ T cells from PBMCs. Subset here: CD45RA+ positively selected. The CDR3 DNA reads TGTGCCAGCACGCAAAATACGGGTAACACTGAAGCTTTCTTT. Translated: CASTQNTGNTEAFF.